This T cell receptor (beta chain) is drawn from a study of cytomegalovirus exposure and HLA in healthy donors. Per the germline V gene, CDR1 is WNHNN and CDR2 is SYGVQD (reference sequence). With V trimmed by 6 bases and J by 5 bases, 5 bases remained unmatched. The length of the CDR3 is 14 residues. Some clones are missing from TCRdb's copy, which holds only in-frame ones; the method was immunoSEQ multiplex PCR. The sample carries more than 150,000 clones, 70% to 90% recorded once. The specimen was PBMCs. The TCR sequence derives from a man younger than 30 in good health and CMV-seronegative. This rearrangement joins TRBV10-1 to TRBJ2-1, with 9 bases matching TRBD2. The DNA of the CDR3 is TGCGCCAGCAGGCCCAGCGGGAGGAACAATGAGCAGTTCTTC. Translation: CASRPSGRNNEQFF.